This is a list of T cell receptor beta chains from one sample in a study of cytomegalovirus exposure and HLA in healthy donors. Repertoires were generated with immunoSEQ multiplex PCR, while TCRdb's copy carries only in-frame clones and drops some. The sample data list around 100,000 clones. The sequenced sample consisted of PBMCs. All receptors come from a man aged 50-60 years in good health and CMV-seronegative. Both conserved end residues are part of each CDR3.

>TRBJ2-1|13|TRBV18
CASGQGPDSEQFF
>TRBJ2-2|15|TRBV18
CASSPGQGGTGELFF
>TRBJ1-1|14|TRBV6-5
CASCRRGENTEAFF
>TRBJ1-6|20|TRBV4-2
CASSQDWGPGREIYNSPLHF
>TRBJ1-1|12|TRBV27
CASRATGTEAFF
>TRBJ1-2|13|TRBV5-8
CASSFGRGAGYTF
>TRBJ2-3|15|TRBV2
CASIRGGGGTDTQYF
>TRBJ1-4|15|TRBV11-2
CASSLTGTVLEKLFF
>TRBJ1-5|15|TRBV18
CASSSNTGAVQPQHF
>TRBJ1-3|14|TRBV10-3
CAISSLGGGNTIYF
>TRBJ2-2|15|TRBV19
CASSTQGSSTGELFF
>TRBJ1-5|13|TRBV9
CASSVEEGQPQHF
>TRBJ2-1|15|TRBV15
CATRSGLAVNNEQFF
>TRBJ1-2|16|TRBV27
CASSLTGTGGSYGYTF
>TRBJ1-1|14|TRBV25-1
CASSDRVGRTEAFF
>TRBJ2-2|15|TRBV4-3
CASSYSAGSTGELFF
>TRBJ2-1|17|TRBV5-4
CASSPSGDRGSYNEQFF
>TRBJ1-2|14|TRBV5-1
CASSLGTGNYGYTF
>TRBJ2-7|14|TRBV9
CASSVMDSSYEQYF
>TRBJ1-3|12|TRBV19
CASSTAGNTIYF
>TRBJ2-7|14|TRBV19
CASSIDRGSYEQYF
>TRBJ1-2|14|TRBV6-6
CASSNEGQRYGYTF
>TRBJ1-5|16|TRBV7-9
CASSLKQGTVNQPQHF
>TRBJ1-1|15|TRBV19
CASNRDRGLDTEAFF
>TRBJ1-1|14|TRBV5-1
CASSSTGGGTEAFF
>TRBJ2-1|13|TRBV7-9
CASKAGLAGEQFF
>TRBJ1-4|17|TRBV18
CASSPPFGTGGTEKLFF
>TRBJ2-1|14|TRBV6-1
CASIRWGGYNEQFF
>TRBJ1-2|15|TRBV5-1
CASRRSSAEIYGYTF
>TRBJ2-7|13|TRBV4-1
CASSQQGYYEQYF
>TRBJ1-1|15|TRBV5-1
CASSLTAGGGTEAFF
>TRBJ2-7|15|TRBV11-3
CASSAGWTGMYEQYF
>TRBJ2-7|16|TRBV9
CASSVGQTAYSYEQYF
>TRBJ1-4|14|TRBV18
CASSRATVNEKLFF
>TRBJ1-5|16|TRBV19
CASSLRDSSKAWPQHF
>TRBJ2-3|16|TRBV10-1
CASSKGLAGATDTQYF
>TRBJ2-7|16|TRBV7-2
CASSLDPSGGPYEQYF
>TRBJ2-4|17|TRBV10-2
CASSDTSGRRAKNIQYF
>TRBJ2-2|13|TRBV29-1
CSADPGGTGELFF